One and the same sample provided the 23 T cell receptor beta chains below, sequenced in a study of OX40 agonist ivuxolimab in advanced cancers. The repertoire was sequenced with immunoSEQ multiplex PCR; TCRdb's copy has only in-frame clones and lacks some. The sample shows about 61,000 clones, approximately 81% of them seen only once. The sequencing used CD4+ or CD8+ T cells sorted from blood, collected in a trial of the OX40 agonist ivuxolimab. The receptors originated from an adult with an advanced solid tumor such as melanoma, head and neck, liver or kidney cancer.

The chain has TRBV9 and TRBJ2-3; D possibly corresponds to TRBD2 (6 bases). From germline, CDR1 is SGDLS and CDR2 YYNGEE. This CDR3 has 15 amino acids. V was trimmed by 5 bases and J by 6 bases, leaving 19 bases between them. The CDR3 coding sequence is TGTGCCAGCAGTTTGGTGGGAGAGGAGGGCGATACGCAGTATTTT. Protein sequence: CASSLVGEEGDTQYF.

The chain has TRBV7-2 and TRBJ2-2; D gene ambiguous. This CDR3 region has 14 residues. CDR1 and CDR2 from the germline V gene are SGHTA and FQGNSA. Deletions cut 1 base from V and 6 bases from J, with 9 bases between. In DNA, the CDR3 is TGTGCCAGCAGCTTAGACCTCGAGGCCGGGGAGCTGTTTTTT. Translation: CASSLDLEAGELFF.

V is TRBV28 and J is TRBJ2-5, with TRBD2 matching 7 bases. The CDR3 spans 12 residues. CDR1 and CDR2 (germline): MDHEN, SYDVKM. V was pared by 11 bases and J by 5 bases, with 8 bases of the junction left unmatched. The CDR3 nucleotides read TGTGCCGGGGGGGTGAATGGCGAGACCCAGTACTTC. Its translation: CAGGVNGETQYF.

The rearrangement uses TRBV25-1 and TRBJ2-7, with 7 positions matching TRBD1. The V gene end was trimmed by 5 bases and the J gene end by 2 bases; junction bases not matched to a gene: 6. The CDR3 is made up of 14 amino acids. Germline assignment: CDR1 MGHDK and CDR2 SYGVNS. The DNA of the CDR3 is TGTGCCAGCAGTACACTAGACAGGGCCTACGAGCAGTACTTC. Translating gives CASSTLDRAYEQYF.

The chain recombines TRBV9 with TRBJ2-5; D not resolved. Germline CDR1 SGDLS, CDR2 YYNGEE. V lost 4 bases, J lost 7 bases, and 17 bases lay in between. The CDR3 has 14 amino acids. Here the CDR3 DNA reads TGTGCCAGCAGCCCAGACACGCGGCATGGGACCCAGTACTTC. It yields the protein CASSPDTRHGTQYF.

The V call is TRBV4-3, the J call TRBJ2-5; 7 bases fit TRBD1. Unmatched junction bases numbered 5, after V lost 2 bases and J lost 5 bases. CDR3 length equals 14 residues. Germline V CDR1 and CDR2: LGHNA, YSLEER. This CDR3 reads CASSQRDRGETQYF. CDR3 coding DNA: TGCGCCAGCAGCCAACGGGACAGAGGGGAGACCCAGTACTTC.

The V call is TRBV13, the J call TRBJ1-2; D not certain. The germline V gene has CDR1 PRHDT and CDR2 FYEKMQ (reference sequence). Trimming pared 8 bases from V and 4 bases from J, leaving 11 bases between. The CDR3 length is 12 residues. The CDR3 is CASARKPYGYTF. The CDR3 DNA sequence: TGTGCCAGCGCGAGAAAACCCTATGGCTACACCTTC.

The chain recombines TRBV7-9 with TRBJ2-1; D may match TRBD1 or TRBD2 (7 bases each). Trimming pared 5 bases from V and 4 bases from J, leaving 18 bases between. CDR3 length: 16 amino acids. Germline CDR1 is SEHNR and CDR2 is FQNEAQ (reference sequence). The CDR3: CASSPTQGGVYNEQFF. Here the CDR3 DNA reads TGTGCCAGCAGCCCCACCCAGGGGGGGGTTTACAATGAGCAGTTCTTC.

The chain couples TRBV18 to TRBJ2-5; unclear D gene. Trimming pared 8 bases from V and 1 base from J, leaving 11 bases between. The CDR3 totals 13 residues. Germline lookup yields CDR1 KGHSH and CDR2 LQKENI. The CDR3 sequence: CASLETIQETQYF. CDR3 sequence (DNA): TGTGCCAGCCTAGAAACAATCCAAGAGACCCAGTACTTC.

The chain has TRBV5-6 and TRBJ1-4; D is unclear. Germline CDR1 reads SGHDT; CDR2 reads YYEEEE. This CDR3 spans 15 amino acids. V was cut by 0 bases and J by 3 bases, with 9 bases left in between. The DNA of the CDR3 is TGTGCCAGCAGCTTGGGGGCCGGGTCTAATGAAAAACTGTTTTTT. This translates into CASSLGAGSNEKLFF.

V usage is TRBV27 and J usage is TRBJ1-2; D perhaps matches TRBD1 (5 bases). The germline V gene encodes CDR1 MNHEY and CDR2 SMNVEV (reference sequence). Between the trimmed V and J ends, which lost 11 bases and 2 bases, there was a span of 9 bases. This CDR3 comprises 11 residues. The CDR3 loop reads CASGGNYGYTF. The CDR3 DNA follows: TGTGCCTCCGGGGGAAACTATGGCTACACCTTC.

This clone was seen more than once but under ten times. Other nucleotide sequences from this sample produce the same CDR3. The rearrangement joins TRBV25-1 to TRBJ1-2; no clear D gene. Germline values: CDR1 MGHDK, CDR2 SYGVNS. The CDR3 runs 12 residues. The ends were cut back, 2 bases at V and 8 bases at J, with 9 bases in the middle. CDR3 DNA sequence: TGTGCCAGCAGTGAAGGAGGATCAGGCTACACCTTC. It is translated as CASSEGGSGYTF.

The J gene is TRBJ2-1, the V gene TRBV11-1, with TRBD2 matching over 7 bases. With V trimmed by 0 bases and J by 2 bases, 4 bases remained unmatched. Germline values: CDR1 SGHAT, CDR2 FQDESV (reference sequence). This CDR3 spans 16 amino acids. The CDR3 nucleotides read TGTGCCAGCAGCTTAGCCGCGGGAGCCCCCTACAATGAGCAGTTCTTC. It yields the protein CASSLAAGAPYNEQFF.

The chain links TRBV30 to TRBJ2-3; D is perhaps TRBD1 (6 bases). The ends were cut back, 0 bases at V and 1 base at J, with 23 bases in the middle. Germline lookup yields CDR1 GTSNPN and CDR2 SVGIG (reference sequence). This CDR3 is built from 19 residues. This CDR3 reads CAWSVRGIGLKGRTDTQYF. The DNA for the CDR3 is TGTGCCTGGAGTGTAAGGGGGATAGGCCTCAAAGGGCGCACAGATACGCAGTATTTT. Full variable domain (missing parts from reference TRBV30 and TRBJ2-3): SQTIHQWPATLVQPVGSPLSLECTVEGTSNPNLYWYRQAAGRGLQLLFYSVGIGQISSEVPQNLSASRPQDRQFILSSKKLLLSDSGFYLCAWSVRGIGLKGRTDTQYFGPGTRLTVL.

Written as DNA, the CDR3 is TGTGCCAGCTCACCACCGGGACTAGTACGGTTGGAGACCCAGTACTTC. Protein sequence: CASSPPGLVRLETQYF. V usage is TRBV18 and J usage is TRBJ2-5; TRBD2 matches 8 bases. Germline-derived CDR1 and CDR2 are KGHSH and LQKENI. The CDR3 covers 16 residues. V lost 0 bases, J lost 5 bases, and 8 bases stayed unmatched.

The chain's CDR3 is CASSLGTAYGYTF. CDR3 DNA sequence: TGTGCCAGCAGCTTAGGGACAGCTTATGGCTACACCTTC. The chain combines TRBV11-2 with TRBJ1-2; tentative D call: TRBD1 (6 bases). The CDR3 extends over 13 amino acids. Germline values: CDR1 SGHAT, CDR2 FQNNGV. Trimming pared 1 base from V and 5 bases from J, leaving 8 bases between.

This clone appeared once. This chain connects TRBV7-9 to TRBJ2-5; D uncertain. Trimming left V 3 bases short and J 5 bases short, with 10 bases between. The germline V gene has CDR1 SEHNR and CDR2 FQNEAQ (reference sequence). This CDR3 is 13 amino acids long. The CDR3 loop is CASSFSRTETQYF. CDR3 in DNA: TGTGCCAGCAGCTTCTCCAGAACGGAGACCCAGTACTTC.

This clone was counted a single time. This chain joins TRBV15 and TRBJ2-5; no firm D call. The CDR3 is made up of 12 amino acids. Germline V gene lookup returns CDR1 LNHNV and CDR2 YYDKDF (reference sequence). Trimming took 5 bases from V and 0 from J, leaving 4 bases between them. Here the CDR3 DNA reads TGTGCCACCAGCCTAGACCAAGAGACCCAGTACTTC. Translating gives CATSLDQETQYF.

DNA for the CDR3: TGTGCCAGCAGTTCACCTGAGGGGGGTCAGCCCCAGCATTTT. Translation: CASSSPEGGQPQHF. The gene calls are TRBV28 and TRBJ1-5, with D perhaps matching TRBD1 (6 bases). The germline V and J ends were trimmed by 4 bases and 6 bases, with 13 bases remaining between them. CDR1 and CDR2 (germline): MDHEN, SYDVKM. This CDR3 is built from 14 residues.

The rearrangement uses TRBV7-9 and TRBJ2-7, with D perhaps matching TRBD1 (6 bases). V was cut by 1 base and J by 11 bases, with 12 bases left in between. Per the germline V gene, CDR1 is SEHNR and CDR2 is FQNEAQ (reference sequence). This CDR3 is 12 amino acids long. CDR3 loop: CASSLEDRVKYF. The CDR3 DNA is TGTGCCAGCAGCTTAGAGGACAGAGTAAAGTACTTC. The full variable domain, its missing parts supplied by reference TRBV7-9 and TRBJ2-7, is DTGVSQNPRHKITKRGQNVTFRCDPISEHNRLYWYRQTLGQGPEFLTYFQNEAQLEKSRLLSDRFSAERPKGSFSTLEIQRTEQGDSAMYLCASSLEDRVKYFGPGTRLTVT.

The chain is built from TRBV29-1 and TRBJ2-2, with D possibly called TRBD1 or TRBD2 (5 bases each). V was trimmed by 6 bases and J by 4 bases, leaving 12 bases between them. CDR3 length: 13 amino acids. Germline values: CDR1 SQVTM, CDR2 ANQGSEA. The CDR3 DNA reads as TGCAGCGTGGGACCGGCGGGCACCGGGGAGCTGTTTTTT. It encodes CSVGPAGTGELFF.

V is TRBV29-1 and J is TRBJ1-2, with TRBD1 matching 7 bases. J lost 6 bases, V lost 6 bases, and 7 bases had no gene match. The CDR3 loop spans 12 amino acids. Germline CDR1 and CDR2: SQVTM and ANQGSEA. CDR3 nucleotide sequence: TGCAGCGTCGAGACAGGGAATAATGGCTACACCTTC. The encoded protein is CSVETGNNGYTF.

This clone was observed a handful of times. The V and J genes are TRBV27 and TRBJ2-5; 7 nucleotides align to TRBD2. The length of the CDR3 is 14 residues. The germline gives CDR1 MNHEY, CDR2 SMNVEV (reference sequence). V gave up 6 bases and J gave up 5 bases; unmatched junction bases: 9. The DNA for the CDR3 is TGTGCCAGCAGGCCCCCGGGGGGAAGTGAGACCCAGTACTTC. It codes for CASRPPGGSETQYF.